This T cell receptor (beta chain) appears in the sequencing data of a study of Ad26.COV2.S vaccination and SARS-CoV-2 variants. Looking at the study overall: Ad26.COV2.S was injected intramuscularly once or twice, 56 days apart. Study-wide findings and caveats: While placebo recipients had lower spike-specific TCR breadth, vaccine recipients had more. Vaccine and placebo groups showed comparable non-spike TCR breadth. Substantial breadth in spike-specific CD8+ and CD4+ T cell responses was reportedly seen after vaccination.

Germline CDR1 is LGHNA and CDR2 is YSLEER. The CDR3 loop spans 17 amino acids. Trimming removed 0 bases from V and 0 bases from J; junction bases left unmatched: 6. Libraries were prepared by immunoSEQ multiplex PCR; TCRdb keeps only in-frame clonotypes and omits some of them. The sample has approximately 340,000 clones; 70% to 90% are singletons. Remarks on this clone: Its antigen remains unidentified.

Treatment of the sample: 15 to 20 received Ad26.COV2.S at low or high dose, single or two shots; about 5 received placebo; per-sample allocation not given. Sample collection was performed on day 63 after the first vaccine or placebo injection. Sequences were derived from peripheral blood, sampled in a trial of Ad26.COV2.S vaccine versus placebo. This TCR came from a person between 18 and 65 years old who received the Ad26.COV2.S COVID-19 vaccine or a placebo. V gene TRBV4-3 combines with J gene TRBJ2-3, with TRBD1 identical over 7 bases. The CDR3 reads CASSQDEGQRSTDTQYF. The CDR3 DNA sequence: TGCGCCAGCAGCCAAGACGAGGGACAGAGAAGCACAGATACGCAGTATTTT.